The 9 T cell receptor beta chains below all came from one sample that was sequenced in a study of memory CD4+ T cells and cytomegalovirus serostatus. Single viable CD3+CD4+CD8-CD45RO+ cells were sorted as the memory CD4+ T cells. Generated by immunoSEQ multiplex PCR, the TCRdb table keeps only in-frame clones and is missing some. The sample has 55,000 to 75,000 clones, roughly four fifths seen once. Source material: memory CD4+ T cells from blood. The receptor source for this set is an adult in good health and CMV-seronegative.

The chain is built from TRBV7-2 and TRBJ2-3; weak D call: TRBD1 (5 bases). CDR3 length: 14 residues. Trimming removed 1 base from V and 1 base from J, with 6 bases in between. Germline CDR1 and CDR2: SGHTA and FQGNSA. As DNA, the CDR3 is TGTGCCAGCAGCTTAGGGACACGCACAGATACGCAGTATTTT. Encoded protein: CASSLGTRTDTQYF.

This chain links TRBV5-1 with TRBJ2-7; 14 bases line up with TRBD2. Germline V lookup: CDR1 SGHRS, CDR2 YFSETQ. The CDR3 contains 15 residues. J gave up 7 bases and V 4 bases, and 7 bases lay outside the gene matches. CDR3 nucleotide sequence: TGCGCCAGCAGCCAGGGACTAGCGGGAGTGGGGGAGCAGTACTTC. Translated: CASSQGLAGVGEQYF.

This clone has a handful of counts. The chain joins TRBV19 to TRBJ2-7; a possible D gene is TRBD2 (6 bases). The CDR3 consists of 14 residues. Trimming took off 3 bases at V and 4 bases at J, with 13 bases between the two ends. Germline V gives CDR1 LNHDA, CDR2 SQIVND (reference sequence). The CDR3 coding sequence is TGTGCCAGTAGTATTGGGGGACTTCAGTACGAGCAGTACTTC. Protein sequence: CASSIGGLQYEQYF.

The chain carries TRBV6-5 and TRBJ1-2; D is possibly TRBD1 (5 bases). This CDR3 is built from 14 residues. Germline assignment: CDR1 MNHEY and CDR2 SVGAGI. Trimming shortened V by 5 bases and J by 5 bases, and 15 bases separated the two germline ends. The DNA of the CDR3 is TGTGCCAGCAGTCTCGACAGCGCACAATATGGCTACACCTTC. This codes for CASSLDSAQYGYTF.

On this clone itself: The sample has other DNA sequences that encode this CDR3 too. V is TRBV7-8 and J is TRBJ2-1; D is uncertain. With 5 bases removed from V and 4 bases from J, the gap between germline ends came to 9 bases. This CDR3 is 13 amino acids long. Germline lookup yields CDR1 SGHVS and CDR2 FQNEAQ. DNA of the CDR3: TGTGCCAGCAGCCCTCAAGGATACAATGAGCAGTTCTTC. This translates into CASSPQGYNEQFF.

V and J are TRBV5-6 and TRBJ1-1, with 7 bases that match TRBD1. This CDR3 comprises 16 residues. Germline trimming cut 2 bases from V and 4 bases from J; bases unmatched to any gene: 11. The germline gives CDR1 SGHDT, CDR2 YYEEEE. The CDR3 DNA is TGTGCCAGCAGCTTAACAGGGGCCCAACCAGGCACTGAAGCTTTCTTT. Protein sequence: CASSLTGAQPGTEAFF.

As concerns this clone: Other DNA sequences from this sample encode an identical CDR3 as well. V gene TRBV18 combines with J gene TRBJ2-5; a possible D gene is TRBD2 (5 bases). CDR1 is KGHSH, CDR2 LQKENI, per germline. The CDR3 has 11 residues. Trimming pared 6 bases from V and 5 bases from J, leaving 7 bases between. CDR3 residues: CASSPGETQYF. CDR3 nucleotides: TGTGCCAGCTCCCCGGGGGAGACCCAGTACTTC. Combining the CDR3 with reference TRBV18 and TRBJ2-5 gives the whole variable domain NAGVMQNPRHLVRRRGQEARLRCSPMKGHSHVYWYRQLPEEGLKFMVYLQKENIIDESGMPKERFSAEFPKEGPSILRIQQVVRGDSAAYFCASSPGETQYFGPGTRLLVL.

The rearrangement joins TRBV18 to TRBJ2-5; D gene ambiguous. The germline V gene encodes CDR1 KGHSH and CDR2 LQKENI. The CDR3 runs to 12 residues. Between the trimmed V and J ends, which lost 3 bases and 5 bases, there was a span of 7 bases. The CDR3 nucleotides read TGTGCCAGCTCACCCTTACTTGAGACCCAGTACTTC. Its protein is CASSPLLETQYF.

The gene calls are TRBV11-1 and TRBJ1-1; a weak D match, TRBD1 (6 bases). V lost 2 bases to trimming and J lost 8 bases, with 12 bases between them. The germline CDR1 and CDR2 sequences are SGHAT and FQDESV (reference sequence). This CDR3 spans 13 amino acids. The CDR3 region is CASSLNRVGEAFF. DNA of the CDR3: TGTGCCAGCAGCTTAAACAGGGTAGGAGAAGCTTTCTTT. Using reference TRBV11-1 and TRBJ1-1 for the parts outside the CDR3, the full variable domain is EAEVAQSPRYKITEKSQAVAFWCDPISGHATLYWYRQILGQGPELLVQFQDESVVDDSQLPKDRFSAERLKGVDSTLKIQPAELGDSAMYLCASSLNRVGEAFFGQGTRLTVV.